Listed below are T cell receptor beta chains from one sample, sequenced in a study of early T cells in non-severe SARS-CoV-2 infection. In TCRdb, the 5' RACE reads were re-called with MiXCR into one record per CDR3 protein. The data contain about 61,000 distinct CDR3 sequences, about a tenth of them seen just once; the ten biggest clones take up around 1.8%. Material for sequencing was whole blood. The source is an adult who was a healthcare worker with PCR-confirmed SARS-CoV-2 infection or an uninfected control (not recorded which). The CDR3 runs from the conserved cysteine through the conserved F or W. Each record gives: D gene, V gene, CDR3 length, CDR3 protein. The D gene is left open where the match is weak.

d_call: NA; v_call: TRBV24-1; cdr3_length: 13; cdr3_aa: CATSDSSPAKQFF
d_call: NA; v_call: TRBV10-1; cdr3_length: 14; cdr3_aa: CASSESTGQETQYF
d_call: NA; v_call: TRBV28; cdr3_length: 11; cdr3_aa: CASRRGGEQYF
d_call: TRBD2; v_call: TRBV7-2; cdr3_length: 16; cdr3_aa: CASSLGGVQARRAQYF
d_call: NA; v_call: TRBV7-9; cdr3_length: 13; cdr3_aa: CASSPGGWYEQYF
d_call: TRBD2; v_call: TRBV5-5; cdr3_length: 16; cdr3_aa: CASTSLAGGQYNEQFF
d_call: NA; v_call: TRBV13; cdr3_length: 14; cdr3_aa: CASSSNRVQETQYF
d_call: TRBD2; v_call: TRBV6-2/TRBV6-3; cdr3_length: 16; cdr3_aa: CASSYGSGGAYNEQFF
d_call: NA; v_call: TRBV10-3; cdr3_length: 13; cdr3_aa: CAISGGQSETQYF
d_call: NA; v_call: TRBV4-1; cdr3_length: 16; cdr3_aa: CASSQEELVVNTEAFF
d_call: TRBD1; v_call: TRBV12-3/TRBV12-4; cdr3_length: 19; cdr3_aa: CASSPDSWGTGGLTGEQFF
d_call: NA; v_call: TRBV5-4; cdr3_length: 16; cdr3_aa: CASSLGSPRVGNEQFF
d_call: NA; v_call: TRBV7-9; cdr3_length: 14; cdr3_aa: CASSLGQRYTEAFF
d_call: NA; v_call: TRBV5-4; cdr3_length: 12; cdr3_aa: CASSLYGGEAFF
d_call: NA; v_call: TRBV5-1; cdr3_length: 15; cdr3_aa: CASSLRRDGPYEQYF
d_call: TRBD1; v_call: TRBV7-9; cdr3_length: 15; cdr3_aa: CASSPGQGMEETQYF
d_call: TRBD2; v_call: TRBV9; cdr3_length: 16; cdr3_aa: CASSANLAGGRGEQFF
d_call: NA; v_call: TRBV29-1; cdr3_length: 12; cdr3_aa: CSALLVADTQYF
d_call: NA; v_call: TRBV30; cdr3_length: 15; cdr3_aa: CAWSVPGPVSTEAFF
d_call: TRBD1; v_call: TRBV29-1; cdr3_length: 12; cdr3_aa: CSVDNRGTEAFF
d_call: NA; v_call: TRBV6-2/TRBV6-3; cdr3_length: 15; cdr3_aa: CASSYRPSNTGELFF
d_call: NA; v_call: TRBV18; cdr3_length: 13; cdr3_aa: CASSPPHLNEQFF
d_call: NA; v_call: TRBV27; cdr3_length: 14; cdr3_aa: CASSLGAVGTEAFF
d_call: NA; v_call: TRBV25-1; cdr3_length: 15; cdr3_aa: CASSEFGGRYNEQFF
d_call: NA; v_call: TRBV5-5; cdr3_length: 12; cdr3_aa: CASSLSVDGYTF
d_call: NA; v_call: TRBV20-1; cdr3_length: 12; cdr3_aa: CSARARVHGYTF
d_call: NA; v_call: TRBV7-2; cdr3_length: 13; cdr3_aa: CASSLDDGSIPFF
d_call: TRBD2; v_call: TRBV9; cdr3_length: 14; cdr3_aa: CASSGTSATGELFF
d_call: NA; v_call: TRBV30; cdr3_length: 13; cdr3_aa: CAWTTGLIEKLFF
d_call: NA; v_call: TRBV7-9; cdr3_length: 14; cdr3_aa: CASSSGGRYYEQYF
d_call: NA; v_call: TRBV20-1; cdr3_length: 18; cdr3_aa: CSARDLGRRAPFSYEQYF
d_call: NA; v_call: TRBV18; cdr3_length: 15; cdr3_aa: CASSPGTRNTGELFF
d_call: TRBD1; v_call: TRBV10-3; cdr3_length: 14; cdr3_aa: CAISPPDRGLGYTF
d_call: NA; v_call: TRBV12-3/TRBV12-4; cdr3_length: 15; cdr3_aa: CASSPHEAGKETQYF
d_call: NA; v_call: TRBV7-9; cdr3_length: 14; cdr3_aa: CASGLDGSSYEQYF
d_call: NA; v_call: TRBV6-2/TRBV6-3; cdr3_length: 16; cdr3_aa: CASQNKLERTKNIQYF
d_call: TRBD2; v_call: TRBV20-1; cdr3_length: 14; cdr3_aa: CSAPTSGGASEQFF
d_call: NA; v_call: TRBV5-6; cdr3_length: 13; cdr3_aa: CASSRRVYNEQFF
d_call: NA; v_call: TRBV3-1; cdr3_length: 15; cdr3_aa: CASSQDAGSGNTIYF
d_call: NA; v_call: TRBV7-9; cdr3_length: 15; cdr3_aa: CASRIQGRRTGELFF
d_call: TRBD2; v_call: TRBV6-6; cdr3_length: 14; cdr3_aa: CASTTGGNADTQYF